This is a list of T cell receptor beta chains from one sample in a study of vaccination and CD4 T cells after COVID-19. Their antigens remain unidentified. TCRdb re-called the PCR reads through MiXCR, storing one row per CDR3 protein. The data hold approximately 18,000 distinct CDR3 sequences, with approximately 53% observed a single time. Sequenced: CD4+ T cells from blood, cultured in vitro. Receptor source: a human donor who had recovered from COVID-19. The conserved cysteine and the conserved F or W are not part of the CDR3 here. Fields, in order: V gene, CDR3 protein.

TRBV4-1 | ASRRLSSGTYEQY
TRBV6-5 | ASSYRGLGTYEQY
TRBV29-1 | SVDNGDQPQH
TRBV10-3 | AIRDTDNYGYT
TRBV6-1 | ASSEGPGSGNTIY
TRBV28 | ASSFLRGDGYT
TRBV20-1 | SAPRTYDTQY
TRBV7-9 | ASSPRTSGHSYNEQF
TRBV20-1 | SASGSSSLNTGELF
TRBV11-2 | ASSYDSTDTQY
TRBV11-3 | ASSSGNSGISANEQF
TRBV6-5 | ASSYGYGPITEAF
TRBV21-1 | ASSPRRQGALSGNTIY
TRBV27 | ASSLKGGDYEQY
TRBV21-1 | ASSLGAGKDESQY
TRBV5-4 | ASSLNRGQGDTQY
TRBV20-1 | SARLNPNYGYT
TRBV20-1 | SASRGPLGEKLF
TRBV2 | ASSDRSSYNSPLH
TRBV20-1 | SARDQRVLTDTQY
TRBV12-3/TRBV12-4 | ASSKILGETQY
TRBV7-9 | ASSLQGFGDGYT
TRBV27 | ASSRLAGVGSYNEQF
TRBV27 | ASSPRLLGGETQY
TRBV7-6 | ASSYIRETQY
TRBV6-5 | ASSYSRTGFNGYT
TRBV7-2 | ASSSFGTQY
TRBV6-2/TRBV6-3 | ASSPGTSLTQETQY
TRBV14 | ASSRIGVYGYT
TRBV5-1 | ASSLKLQGRETQY
TRBV2 | ASSEALPGYQPQH
TRBV10-1 | ASSSDTSSYNSPLH
TRBV2 | ASSGWDSSYEQY
TRBV7-9 | ASSSNNRGAF
TRBV6-5 | ASSYFPLGRMNTEAF
TRBV20-1 | SATRQGAGYEQY
TRBV24-1 | ATSDGDRPKDQPQH
TRBV10-1 | ASSRSSLFYEQY
TRBV5-4 | ASSLRWETQY
TRBV4-2 | ASSRLFDQPQH
TRBV10-3 | ATSWVGGGAYNEQF
TRBV12-3/TRBV12-4 | ASRRRDRVGADTQY
TRBV7-2 | ASQREVADTQY
TRBV7-2 | ASSLGLLDTQY
TRBV7-2 | ASSLFPRVTPVGTQY
TRBV7-2 | ASSLAGTEDSPLH
TRBV18 | ASSPGFEGTDTQY
TRBV2 | ASSDRATGSIYGYT
TRBV5-1 | ASSLGPLGMGELF
TRBV5-8 | ASSLVQGAPNEQF
TRBV20-1 | SAPSGGSPYNEQF
TRBV20-1 | SARQRGGPGEQF
TRBV20-1 | SARQGLAGNEQF
TRBV27 | ASTTLGTSGAGELF